This T cell receptor (beta chain) was sequenced in a study of blood T cell repertoires in COVID-19. Study-wide context: Samples taken during acute and convalescent COVID-19 were collected in the United States, Italy and Spain. PBMCs, B-cell-depleted T cells, or T cells were the source of the cDNA or gDNA that made up the material.

Germline loops: CDR1 SGHRS, CDR2 YFSETQ. Trimming took off 4 bases at V and 1 base at J, with 11 bases between the two ends. The CDR3 spans 14 residues. Authors' processing steps: Reference gene primer amplification gave estimated nucleated cell counts. Produced via immunoSEQ multiplex PCR; TCRdb's table is partial and in-frame only. V and J calls plus clone size are reproduced from that table; the DNA served to infer D and trimming. This sample has 300,000 to 400,000 clones, with approximately 86% found just once. The TCR originated in a human donor in a cohort sampled during active COVID-19. The chain couples TRBV5-1 to TRBJ1-1, with D possibly being TRBD1 (5 bases). Sequenced material: peripheral blood. The CDR3 is CASSVEGRNTEAFF. Here the CDR3 DNA reads TGCGCCAGCAGCGTGGAGGGGCGGAACACTGAAGCTTTCTTT. Full variable domain (missing parts from reference TRBV5-1 and TRBJ1-1): KAGVTQTPRYLIKTRGQQVTLSCSPISGHRSVSWYQQTPGQGLQFLFEYFSETQRNKGNFPGRFSGRQFSNSRSEMNVSTLELGDSALYLCASSVEGRNTEAFFGQGTRLTVV.